The 20 T cell receptor beta chains below were found in one sample sequenced in a study of immune cell composition in non-small cell lung cancer. TCRdb's table, derived via immunoSEQ multiplex PCR, lists solely in-frame clones and lacks some. Of 5,000 or so clones listed, 70% to 80% were seen once; the top ten hold around 21%. Specimen: lung tumor tissue. These receptors were obtained from a human donor with non-small cell lung cancer.

The chain uses TRBV7-2 and TRBJ2-1; the match to TRBD1 covers 10 bases. Trimming cost V 7 bases and J 7 bases; bases outside gene matches: 7. The CDR3 consists of 14 residues. CDR1 and CDR2 (germline): SGHTA, FQGNSA. The CDR3 sequence: CASTPDRGRNEQFF. CDR3 sequence (DNA): TGTGCCAGCACCCCCGACAGGGGGCGAAATGAGCAGTTCTTC.

J is TRBJ2-3 and V is TRBV4-3; 7 bases map to TRBD1. Germline V gene data show CDR1 as LGHNA and CDR2 as YSLEER. Trimming removed 0 bases from V and 3 bases from J; junction bases left unmatched: 9. The CDR3 is 17 residues long. The CDR3 DNA follows: TGCGCCAGCAGCCAAGAATGGGGCAGGGGGACGACAGATACGCAGTATTTT. This translates into CASSQEWGRGTTDTQYF.

V usage is TRBV9 and J usage is TRBJ1-2; D gene unclear. CDR1 is SGDLS, CDR2 YYNGEE, per germline. This CDR3 is 14 amino acids long. V was clipped by 4 bases and J by 7 bases, with 17 bases between them. CDR3 protein: CASSPPQGRTGYTF. The CDR3 bases are TGTGCCAGCAGCCCCCCCCAAGGGAGGACTGGCTACACCTTC.

The CDR3 bases are TGTGCCAGCAGCTTGATGACAGGCCCAGATACGCAGTATTTT. Translating gives CASSLMTGPDTQYF. The chain carries TRBV5-8 and TRBJ2-3, with a possible D match to TRBD1 (6 bases). Germline V lookup: CDR1 SGHTS, CDR2 YDEGEE. With 1 base removed from V and 4 bases from J, the gap between germline ends came to 10 bases. The CDR3 is 14 amino acids.

The rearrangement links TRBV2 to TRBJ2-5; D gene ambiguous. The end of the DNA aligns better with TRBJ2-7, so the J call may be wrong. Germline lookup yields CDR1 SNHLY and CDR2 FYNNEI. The CDR3 is 13 residues long. CDR3 DNA: TGTGCCAGCAGTGCTCTCCGCTCCTACGAGCAGTACTTC. Encoded protein: CASSALRSYEQYF.

The CDR3 region is CASSYLGTDNSPLHF. In nucleotides, the CDR3 is TGTGCCAGCAGCTACCTTGGGACAGATAATTCACCCCTCCACTTT. The genes are TRBV7-9 and TRBJ1-6, with 7 bases matching TRBD1. V lost 4 bases, J lost 5 bases, and 5 bases stayed unmatched. Germline V gene lookup returns CDR1 SEHNR and CDR2 FQNEAQ (reference sequence). The CDR3 has 15 amino acids. The full variable domain, in which reference TRBV7-9 and TRBJ1-6 provide the parts outside the CDR3, is DTGVSQNPRHKITKRGQNVTFRCDPISEHNRLYWYRQTLGQGPEFLTYFQNEAQLEKSRLLSDRFSAERPKGSFSTLEIQRTEQGDSAMYLCASSYLGTDNSPLHFGNGTRLTVT.

This clone was observed a handful of times. V and J are TRBV4-1 and TRBJ1-5, with D unclear. The CDR3 spans 14 residues. CDR1 is MGHRA and CDR2 is YSYEKL in the germline V gene. Trimming took off 0 bases at V and 7 bases at J, with 10 bases between the two ends. The chain's CDR3 is CASSQDRGDQPQHF. The CDR3 region has the DNA TGCGCCAGCAGCCAAGATCGTGGAGACCAGCCCCAGCATTTT.

The J gene is TRBJ1-1, the V gene TRBV5-1; possibly TRBD1 for D (5 bases). Per the germline V gene, CDR1 is SGHRS and CDR2 is YFSETQ. The CDR3 runs to 14 residues. Trimming cost V 4 bases and J 4 bases, with 14 bases left between them. The CDR3 loop reads CASSPQGEATEAFF. CDR3 sequence (DNA): TGCGCCAGCAGCCCCCAAGGGGAGGCCACTGAAGCTTTCTTT.

V gene TRBV19 combines with J gene TRBJ2-2; maybe TRBD1 (6 bases). V lost 5 bases and J 4 bases, leaving 26 bases between the germline ends. CDR3 length equals 19 residues. CDR1 is LNHDA, CDR2 SQIVND, per germline (reference sequence). The CDR3 loop reads CASSARPPQGPRSTGELFF. The DNA of the CDR3 is TGTGCCAGTAGTGCCCGACCCCCCCAGGGGCCGCGTAGCACCGGGGAGCTGTTTTTT. The variable domain in full, completed from reference TRBV19 and TRBJ2-2, reads DGGITQSPKYLFRKEGQNVTLSCEQNLNHDAMYWYRQDPGQGLRLIYYSQIVNDFQKGDIAEGYSVSREKKESFPLTVTSAQKNPTAFYLCASSARPPQGPRSTGELFFGEGSRLTVL.

The chain links TRBV7-9 to TRBJ1-3; D gene unclear. CDR3 length equals 15 residues. Trimming took 6 bases from V and 0 from J, leaving 12 bases between them. CDR1 SEHNR and CDR2 FQNEAQ come from the germline V gene (reference sequence). The CDR3 sequence: CASRKPGISGNTIYF. Here the CDR3 DNA reads TGTGCCAGCAGAAAACCGGGTATCTCTGGAAACACCATATATTTT.

This clone appeared once. J is TRBJ1-4 and V is TRBV21-1. TRBV21-1 is labeled a pseudogene. This CDR3 comprises 14 residues. The CDR3 DNA follows: TGTGCCAGCAGCAATTCCCGTATTGATGAAAAACTGTTTTTT. Translation gives CASSNSRIDEKLFF.

The rearrangement links TRBV19 to TRBJ1-5, with D unclear. Germline CDR1 and CDR2: LNHDA and SQIVND (reference sequence). The CDR3 spans 14 residues. Trimming pared 3 bases from V and 5 bases from J, leaving 11 bases between. The CDR3 DNA follows: TGTGCCAGTAGTATCGGATCAGGTCATCAGCCCCAGCATTTT. This sequence encodes CASSIGSGHQPQHF. The variable domain in full, completed from reference TRBV19 and TRBJ1-5, reads DGGITQSPKYLFRKEGQNVTLSCEQNLNHDAMYWYRQDPGQGLRLIYYSQIVNDFQKGDIAEGYSVSREKKESFPLTVTSAQKNPTAFYLCASSIGSGHQPQHFGDGTRLSIL.

V usage is TRBV20-1 and J usage is TRBJ2-7; 8 positions agree with TRBD2. There are 11 residues in the CDR3. V was clipped by 6 bases and J by 7 bases; unmatched bases: 5. CDR1 and CDR2 (germline): DFQATT, SNEGSKA (reference sequence). The CDR3 loop is CSARGGSEQYF. The CDR3 nucleotides read TGCAGTGCCCGGGGGGGGTCGGAGCAGTACTTC.

The rearrangement uses TRBV6-5 and TRBJ2-5; the D gene is possibly TRBD2 (6 bases). CDR3 length: 14 amino acids. Germline CDR1 MNHEY, CDR2 SVGAGI. V was clipped by 6 bases and J by 1 base, with 12 bases between them. This CDR3 reads CASSVPGLQETQYF. The DNA of the CDR3 is TGTGCCAGCAGCGTCCCGGGACTCCAAGAGACCCAGTACTTC.

This clone appeared once. The rearrangement uses TRBV7-9 and TRBJ2-1, with D possibly matching TRBD1 (6 bases). Trimming stripped 5 bases from V and 9 bases from J, with 14 bases between. Germline values: CDR1 SEHNR, CDR2 FQNEAQ (reference sequence). CDR3 length: 13 residues. CDR3 sequence reads: CASSPTGRSEQFF. CDR3 DNA: TGTGCCAGCAGCCCAACAGGGCGCTCTGAGCAGTTCTTC.

The chain employs TRBV5-6 and TRBJ2-2, with D hard to call. This CDR3 is 13 amino acids long. With 4 bases removed from V and 3 bases from J, the gap between germline ends came to 7 bases. Germline V gene sequence: CDR1 SGHDT, CDR2 YYEEEE. The CDR3: CASSLQYTGELFF. CDR3 bases: TGTGCCAGCAGCCTACAGTACACCGGGGAGCTGTTTTTT.

The chain joins TRBV27 to TRBJ2-7, with 14 bases that match TRBD2. Looked up from germline, CDR1 is MNHEY and CDR2 is SMNVEV (reference sequence). V trimming: 4 bases; J trimming: 4 bases; junction bases outside the gene matches: 6. The CDR3 spans 16 residues. This CDR3 is CASSSRTSGGQYEQYF. As DNA, the CDR3 is TGTGCCAGCAGTTCCAGGACTAGCGGGGGGCAGTACGAGCAGTACTTC.

V is TRBV11-3 and J is TRBJ2-1; tentatively, D is TRBD1 (7 bases). The V gene lost 5 bases and the J gene lost 7 bases, with 24 bases spanning the gap. Per germline, CDR1 SGHNT and CDR2 YENEEA. The CDR3 is made up of 17 amino acids. In DNA, the CDR3 is TGTGCCAGCAGCCCGGGGGACAGCCCCGGAGGCTTGAATGAGCAGTTCTTC. Protein sequence: CASSPGDSPGGLNEQFF.

The chain recombines TRBV6-5 with TRBJ1-2; possibly TRBD1 for D (6 bases). The CDR3 loop spans 16 amino acids. Germline V gene data show CDR1 as MNHEY and CDR2 as SVGAGI. V was pared by 0 bases and J by 0 bases, with 11 bases between. This chain's CDR3 is CASSYSGQLANYGYTF. The DNA for the CDR3 is TGTGCCAGCAGTTACTCTGGACAGCTCGCTAACTATGGCTACACCTTC.

This clone was observed a handful of times. J is TRBJ1-2 and V is TRBV4-1; D not certain. Germline values: CDR1 MGHRA, CDR2 YSYEKL. The CDR3 is made up of 14 amino acids. V was cut by 6 bases and J by 4 bases, with 15 bases left in between. The CDR3 nucleotides are TGCGCCAGCAGTCTGATCGTTGGGCCCTATGGCTACACCTTC. It codes for CASSLIVGPYGYTF.